This passage covers 26 T cell receptor beta chains from one sample sequenced in a study of patients and donors after allogeneic stem cell transplantation. One entry per CDR3 protein results from TCRdb running MiXCR on the RT-PCR reads. This table has about 960,000 distinct CDR3 sequences, under 20% appearing once. The sample was blood, either unsorted or a sorted T cell fraction (not recorded which). All receptors come from a human donor who was either an allogeneic HSCT recipient or a stem cell or donor lymphocyte infusion donor (not recorded which). It is not recorded whose cells these are; they may come from a transplant donor.

This rearrangement joins TRBV9 to TRBJ2-2; unclear D gene. The CDR3 extends over 16 amino acids. Germline V gene lookup returns CDR1 SGDLS and CDR2 YYNGEE. With 3 bases removed from V and 0 bases from J, the gap between germline ends came to 12 bases. The CDR3 here is CASSAISDANTGELFF. As DNA, the CDR3 is TGTGCCAGCAGCGCAATCTCGGACGCGAACACCGGGGAGCTGTTTTTT.

This clonotype showed up many times. V usage is TRBV12-3 or TRBV12-4 and J usage is TRBJ2-5; D is possibly TRBD1 or TRBD2 (6 bases each). V dropped 5 bases and J dropped 4 bases, with 14 bases sitting between them. This CDR3 is built from 14 residues. The CDR3 here is CASSHGGSGETQYF. The DNA for the CDR3 is TGTGCCAGCAGTCACGGGGGCAGCGGAGAGACCCAGTACTTC.

This clonotype was found a few times. V gene TRBV20-1 combines with J gene TRBJ2-2; D may be TRBD1 or TRBD2 (5 bases each). Germline V CDR1 and CDR2: DFQATT, SNEGSKA (reference sequence). The CDR3 has 14 residues. Trimming removed 5 bases at V and 4 bases at J, with 14 bases between. CDR3 sequence reads: CSAPSEGRTGELFF. DNA of the CDR3: TGCAGTGCTCCGTCTGAGGGGCGCACCGGGGAGCTGTTTTTT.

V usage is TRBV6-1 and J usage is TRBJ1-4; 8 bases are a match to TRBD1. Germline loops: CDR1 MNHNS, CDR2 SASEGT. V trimming: 6 bases; J trimming: 8 bases; junction bases outside the gene matches: 14. This CDR3 is 16 amino acids long. The CDR3 DNA reads TGTGCCAGCAGCCCACTCCGGACAGGGAGGATCGAAAAACTGTTTTTT. It codes for CASSPLRTGRIEKLFF.

This clonotype was observed a few times. V usage is TRBV3-1 and J usage is TRBJ2-7; maybe TRBD2 (5 bases). CDR1 and CDR2 (germline): LGHDT, YNNKEL (reference sequence). This CDR3 comprises 14 residues. V dropped 4 bases and J dropped 6 bases, with 16 bases sitting between them. The CDR3 reads CASSRNTGEAEQYF. The CDR3 nucleotides read TGTGCCAGCAGCCGCAACACCGGGGAAGCCGAGCAGTACTTC.

This chain uses TRBV6-1 with TRBJ1-2; possible D gene TRBD1, 5 bases. This CDR3 region has 13 residues. Trimming shortened V by 6 bases and J by 4 bases, and 12 bases separated the two germline ends. The germline CDR1 and CDR2 sequences are MNHNS and SASEGT. This chain's CDR3 is CASRQRGAYGYTF. DNA of the CDR3: TGTGCCAGCAGGCAAAGGGGCGCCTATGGCTACACCTTC.

This clonotype has at least ten counts. The chain recombines TRBV5-6 with TRBJ2-7; 8 bases are shared with TRBD1. V shed 5 bases, J shed 7 bases, and the junction held 11 bases outside the gene matches. The CDR3 length is 14 residues. In germline, CDR1 is SGHDT, CDR2 YYEEEE. The CDR3 loop is CASSLGQGAREQYF. As DNA, the CDR3 is TGTGCCAGCAGTTTAGGGCAGGGGGCGAGGGAGCAGTACTTC.

This clonotype was seen only a few times. The chain has TRBV2 and TRBJ2-7; no clear D gene. CDR1 is SNHLY and CDR2 is FYNNEI in the germline V gene. The CDR3 extends over 12 amino acids. V was cut by 3 bases and J by 0 bases, with 3 bases left in between. CDR3 region: CASSDASYEQYF. CDR3 coding DNA: TGTGCCAGCAGTGATGCCTCCTACGAGCAGTACTTC.

This sequence joins TRBV6-1 and TRBJ2-7; 10 bases are a match to TRBD1. This CDR3 has 19 residues. Trimming at V came to 6 bases and at J to 1 base, leaving 18 bases not matched to a gene. Germline CDR1 and CDR2: MNHNS and SASEGT. The CDR3 nucleotides read TGTGCCAGCAGCCCCGGCCGGGGCAAGACGGGACAGGGGTCCTACGAGCAGTACTTC. Translating gives CASSPGRGKTGQGSYEQYF.

The rearrangement links TRBV7-9 to TRBJ2-5, with 8 bases that match TRBD1. The V and J ends lost 0 bases and 3 bases, in that order; junction bases with no gene match: 0. This CDR3 comprises 14 residues. Germline V gives CDR1 SEHNR, CDR2 FQNEAQ (reference sequence). In DNA form, the CDR3 reads TGTGCCAGCAGCTTAGCGGGACAGGAAGAGACCCAGTACTTC. It specifies CASSLAGQEETQYF.

This clonotype was seen more than once but under ten times. V is TRBV6-5 and J is TRBJ2-7, with D perhaps given as TRBD1 or TRBD2 (5 bases each). In germline, CDR1 is MNHEY, CDR2 SVGAGI. The CDR3 is made up of 11 amino acids. V lost 6 bases to trimming and J lost 6 bases, with 9 bases between them. The CDR3 DNA follows: TGTGCCAGCAGCCGGGACGGCGAGCAGTACTTC. This gives the protein CASSRDGEQYF.

The chain joins TRBV5-4 to TRBJ2-1; D is undetermined. The ends were cut back, 0 bases at V and 8 bases at J, with 15 bases in the middle. CDR3 length: 15 residues. The germline CDR1 and CDR2 sequences are SGHNT and YYREEE (reference sequence). CDR3 residues: CASSLGARARDEQFF. CDR3 bases: TGTGCCAGCAGCTTGGGGGCCAGAGCCCGGGATGAGCAGTTCTTC.

The chain carries TRBV7-6 and TRBJ1-1; perhaps TRBD1 as D (6 bases). The CDR3 has 13 amino acids. Germline-derived CDR1 and CDR2 are SGHVS and FNYEAQ. Trimming took 2 bases from V and 5 from J, leaving 9 bases between them. The CDR3 DNA reads TGTGCCAGCAGCTTATGGGGGCAGACTGAAGCTTTCTTT. Amino acid sequence: CASSLWGQTEAFF.

This rearrangement joins TRBV24-1 to TRBJ1-5; 8 bases map to TRBD1. Trimming took 3 bases from V and 7 from J; bases not matched to a gene: 7. This CDR3 is built from 15 residues. In germline, CDR1 is KGHDR, CDR2 SFDVKD. In DNA, the CDR3 is TGTGCCACCAGTGATCCGGACAGGGAGGGGCAGCCCCAGCATTTT. This encodes CATSDPDREGQPQHF.

This chain connects TRBV4-1 to TRBJ2-3; D is undetermined. CDR1 is MGHRA and CDR2 is YSYEKL in the germline V gene. Between the trimmed V and J ends, which lost 0 bases and 0 bases, there was a span of 10 bases. The CDR3 sequence is 16 residues long. CDR3 sequence: CASSQEGSPSTDTQYF. The CDR3 coding sequence is TGCGCCAGCAGCCAAGAAGGCTCACCGAGCACAGATACGCAGTATTTT.

V is TRBV6-6 and J is TRBJ2-5; the D gene could be TRBD1 or TRBD2 (6 bases each). This CDR3 comprises 12 residues. V was clipped by 6 bases and J by 7 bases, with 12 bases between them. Looked up from germline, CDR1 is MNHNY and CDR2 is SVGAGI (reference sequence). The CDR3 spells CASRLQGGTQYF. CDR3 DNA: TGTGCCAGCAGACTACAGGGAGGGACCCAGTACTTC.

The rearrangement links TRBV7-2 to TRBJ1-4; D call uncertain. The V end was cut by 1 base, the J end by 4 bases, with 16 bases between. CDR1 is SGHTA and CDR2 is FQGNSA in the germline V gene. This CDR3 region has 17 residues. CDR3 DNA sequence: TGTGCCAGCAGCTTAGTTCCCCCACAGAAACTTAATGAAAAACTGTTTTTT. Its translation: CASSLVPPQKLNEKLFF.

The genes are TRBV7-9 and TRBJ1-2, with D tentatively TRBD1 (5 bases). In germline, CDR1 is SEHNR, CDR2 FQNEAQ (reference sequence). V lost 5 bases, J lost 5 bases, and 18 bases lay in between. The CDR3 is 15 amino acids. CDR3 protein: CASSATGISTYGYTF. Here the CDR3 DNA reads TGTGCCAGCAGCGCTACAGGAATTTCTACGTATGGCTACACCTTC.

This clonotype has at least ten counts. The rearrangement joins TRBV29-1 to TRBJ1-1; 7 bases are shared with TRBD1. The ends lost 1 base at V and 3 bases at J; junction bases unmatched: 2. This CDR3 contains 13 residues. From germline, CDR1 is SQVTM and CDR2 ANQGSEA. The CDR3 DNA reads TGCAGCGTTGAAGGGGGACAGTACACTGAAGCTTTCTTT. Protein product: CSVEGGQYTEAFF.

This clonotype showed up just a few times. This sequence joins TRBV29-1 and TRBJ2-3; D unresolved. This CDR3 is built from 13 residues. V gave up 1 base and J gave up 1 base, with 6 bases separating them. From germline, CDR1 is SQVTM and CDR2 ANQGSEA. The DNA of the CDR3 is TGCAGCGTTGAAGCCCGAGGCACAGATACGCAGTATTTT. This encodes CSVEARGTDTQYF.

The gene calls are TRBV29-1 and TRBJ2-1, with 9 bases aligning to TRBD2. The CDR3 runs 12 residues. The germline V gene has CDR1 SQVTM and CDR2 ANQGSEA. V shed 7 bases, J shed 10 bases, and the junction held 8 bases outside the gene matches. For the CDR3, the DNA is TGCAGCGGGACCCGGACTAGCGAAGAGCAGTTCTTC. It yields the protein CSGTRTSEEQFF.

In this sample, this clonotype turned up a few times. The rearrangement joins TRBV5-1 to TRBJ1-5; 7 bases are a match to TRBD1. Trimming took 4 bases from V and 7 from J; bases not matched to a gene: 11. The CDR3 length is 15 residues. Germline assignment: CDR1 SGHRS and CDR2 YFSETQ. CDR3 sequence: CASSPTGHREQPQHF. The CDR3 DNA reads TGCGCCAGCAGCCCGACAGGGCACCGTGAACAGCCCCAGCATTTT.

This clonotype occurred once. The chain is built from TRBV2 and TRBJ2-3; 13 nucleotides align to TRBD2. Germline V gene lookup returns CDR1 SNHLY and CDR2 FYNNEI. The CDR3 spans 14 residues. V dropped 9 bases and J dropped 1; count of bases not matched to a gene: 1. The CDR3 DNA is TGTGCCAGGGGACTAGCGGGGCGCACAGATACGCAGTATTTT. This gives the protein CARGLAGRTDTQYF.

This clonotype has a count of ten or more. The germline gene is not matched at one end of the junction; a read error may be the cause. The V gene is TRBV5-1, the J gene TRBJ2-7, with TRBD1 matching over 7 bases. The length of the CDR3 is 12 residues. Germline V gene lookup returns CDR1 SGHRS and CDR2 YFSETQ. The CDR3, as DNA: TGTGCCAGCAGTTTAGGGGGCGGCGAGCAGTACTTC. It specifies CASSLGGGEQYF.

V gene TRBV5-4 combines with J gene TRBJ2-3, with TRBD1 identical over 7 bases. The CDR3 totals 14 residues. After removal of 9 bases from V and 3 bases from J, the junction contained 10 bases not matched to a gene. Looked up from germline, CDR1 is SGHNT and CDR2 is YYREEE (reference sequence). CDR3: CAIQGPGGTDTQYF. The CDR3 coding sequence is TGTGCCATCCAAGGGCCAGGGGGAACAGATACGCAGTATTTT.

The CDR3 sequence is CATNRGEETQYF. As DNA, the CDR3 is TGTGCCACCAACCGGGGGGAAGAGACCCAGTACTTC. This chain joins TRBV7-9 and TRBJ2-5, with 7 positions matching TRBD2. CDR3 length equals 12 residues. Germline V CDR1 and CDR2: SEHNR, FQNEAQ (reference sequence). With 10 bases clipped from V and 3 bases from J, the junction kept 5 bases outside the gene matches.